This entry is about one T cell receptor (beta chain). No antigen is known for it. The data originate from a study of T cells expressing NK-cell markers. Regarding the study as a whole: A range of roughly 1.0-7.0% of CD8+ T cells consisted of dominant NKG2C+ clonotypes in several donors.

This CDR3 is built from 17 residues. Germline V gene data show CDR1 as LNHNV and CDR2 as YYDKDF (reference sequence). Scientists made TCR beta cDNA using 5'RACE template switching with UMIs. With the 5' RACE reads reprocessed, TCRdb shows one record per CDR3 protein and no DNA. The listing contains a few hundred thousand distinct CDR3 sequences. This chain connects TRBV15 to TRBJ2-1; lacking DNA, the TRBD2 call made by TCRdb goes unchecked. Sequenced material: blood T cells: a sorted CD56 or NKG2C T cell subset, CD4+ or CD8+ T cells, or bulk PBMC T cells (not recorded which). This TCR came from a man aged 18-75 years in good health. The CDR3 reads CATSTVAVGGDYNEQFF.